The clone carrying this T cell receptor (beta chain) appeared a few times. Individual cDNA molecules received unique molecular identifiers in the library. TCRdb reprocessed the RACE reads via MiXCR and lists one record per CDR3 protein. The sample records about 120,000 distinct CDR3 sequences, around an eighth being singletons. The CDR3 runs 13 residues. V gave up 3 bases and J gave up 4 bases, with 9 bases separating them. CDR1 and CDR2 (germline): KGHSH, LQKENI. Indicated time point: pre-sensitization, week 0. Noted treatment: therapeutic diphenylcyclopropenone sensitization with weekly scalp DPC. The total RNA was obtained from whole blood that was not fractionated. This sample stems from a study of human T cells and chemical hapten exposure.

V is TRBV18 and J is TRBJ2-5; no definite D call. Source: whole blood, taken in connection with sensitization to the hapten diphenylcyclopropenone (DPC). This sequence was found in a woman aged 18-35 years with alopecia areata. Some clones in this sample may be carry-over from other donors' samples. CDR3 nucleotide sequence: TGTGCCAGCTCACCGGGGATAGGAGAGACCCAGTACTTC. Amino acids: CASSPGIGETQYF. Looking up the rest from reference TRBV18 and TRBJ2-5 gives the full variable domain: NAGVMQNPRHLVRRRGQEARLRCSPMKGHSHVYWYRQLPEEGLKFMVYLQKENIIDESGMPKERFSAEFPKEGPSILRIQQVVRGDSAAYFCASSPGIGETQYFGPGTRLLVL.